Below, one T cell receptor (beta chain) is given with its context. Its antigen is as yet unknown. This entry comes from a study of cytomegalovirus exposure and HLA in healthy donors. Findings of the study overall: The study recorded 164 TCR beta chains that were cytomegalovirus-associated.

The CDR3 is 15 amino acids. With V trimmed by 5 bases and J by 6 bases, 6 bases remained unmatched. CDR1 and CDR2 from the germline V gene are SGHTA and FQGNSA. Sampled while nominally healthy, donors likely had unrecorded immune exposures. Researchers ran the PCR with 60 Vbeta and 13 Jbeta primers. Method: immunoSEQ multiplex PCR; TCRdb's copy keeps in-frame clones and lacks some. The sample carries 95,000 to 150,000 clones, around 86% recorded once. Sequencing was performed on PBMCs. The clonotype comes from a man aged 25 to 40 in good health and CMV-seronegative. The J gene is TRBJ2-2, the V gene TRBV7-2; TRBD2 matches 10 bases. The CDR3 loop is CASSRTAGGPGELFF. The CDR3 DNA reads TGTGCCAGCAGCCGTACAGCGGGGGGGCCCGGGGAGCTGTTTTTT.